Each of the 18 T cell receptor beta chains below was sequenced from the same sample in a study of human T cells and chemical hapten exposure. TCRdb reprocessed the RACE reads with MiXCR, giving one entry per CDR3 protein. Here the sample spans about 340,000 distinct CDR3 sequences, under 8% being singletons. Time point specified: patch test 1, 2 weeks after DPC sensitization. Indicated treatment: therapeutic diphenylcyclopropenone sensitization with weekly scalp DPC. The sample here was whole blood, taken in connection with sensitization to the hapten diphenylcyclopropenone (DPC). These receptors were obtained from a woman between 18 and 29 years old with alopecia areata. Some clones in this sample may be carry-over from other donors' samples.

As to this clonotype: One end of the junction varies from germline; a read error may be responsible. This chain uses TRBV10-3 with TRBJ2-7, with TRBD2 identical over 10 bases. CDR3 length equals 15 residues. CDR1 and CDR2 from the germline V gene are ENHRY and SYGVKD. This chain's CDR3 is CAISAASGGNYKQYF. The CDR3, as DNA: TGTGCCATCAGTGCAGCTAGCGGGGGAAACTACAAGCAGTACTTC.

This clonotype was counted only a few times. The chain is built from TRBV29-1 and TRBJ1-1, with unresolved D. The V gene's germline CDR1 is SQVTM and CDR2 ANQGSEA. This CDR3 has 14 residues. Trimming took off 2 bases at V and 1 base at J, with 11 bases between the two ends. This CDR3 is CSVEKSVGNTEAFF. As DNA, the CDR3 is TGCAGCGTTGAAAAATCGGTAGGGAACACTGAAGCTTTCTTT.

The table lists this clonotype with a few counts. The chain employs TRBV9 and TRBJ1-4; tentatively, D is TRBD1 (6 bases). V gave up 3 bases and J gave up 6 bases, with 15 bases separating them. CDR3 length: 15 residues. CDR1 is SGDLS and CDR2 is YYNGEE in the germline V gene. CDR3 loop: CASSARTATDEKLFF. The CDR3 coding sequence is TGTGCCAGCAGCGCCCGGACAGCCACAGATGAAAAACTGTTTTTT.

The chain couples TRBV20-1 to TRBJ2-4, with 8 bases that match TRBD1. Germline V gives CDR1 DFQATT, CDR2 SNEGSKA (reference sequence). The CDR3 spans 16 residues. J was trimmed by 12 bases and V by 5 bases; bases with no gene match: 21. CDR3 region: CSAAEYRDRPLGGQYF. For the CDR3, the DNA is TGCAGTGCTGCTGAATACCGGGACAGGCCACTTGGGGGTCAGTACTTC.

At least ten counts were recorded for this clonotype. J is TRBJ1-1 and V is TRBV7-3; no definite D call. This CDR3 region has 13 residues. Trimming shortened V by 5 bases and J by 3 bases, and 10 bases separated the two germline ends. The germline V gene has CDR1 SGHTA and CDR2 FQGTGA. CDR3 loop: CASSHRHDTEAFF. DNA of the CDR3: TGTGCCAGCAGCCACCGACACGACACTGAAGCTTTCTTT.

This clonotype was found many times. The rearrangement links TRBV14 to TRBJ2-3; 10 bases match TRBD2. The CDR3 has 16 amino acids. Trimming took 4 bases from V and 1 from J; bases not matched to a gene: 5. CDR1 is SGHDN and CDR2 is FVKESK in the germline V gene. CDR3 loop: CASSRIAGGGTDTQYF. The CDR3 DNA is TGTGCCAGCAGCCGGATAGCGGGGGGCGGCACAGATACGCAGTATTTT.

This clonotype was detected many times. The J gene is TRBJ2-1, the V gene TRBV20-1, with D hard to call. Trimming cost V 6 bases and J 8 bases, with 14 bases left between them. CDR3 size: 12 residues. Germline CDR1 is DFQATT and CDR2 is SNEGSKA (reference sequence). CDR3 region: CSARKLGHEQFF. For the CDR3, the DNA is TGCAGTGCGCGGAAACTTGGGCATGAGCAGTTCTTC.

The V and J genes are TRBV12-5 and TRBJ2-3; no clear D gene. Germline V gene data show CDR1 as LGHNT and CDR2 as FRNRAP. The ends were cut back, 0 bases at V and 8 bases at J, with 18 bases in the middle. CDR3 length: 16 amino acids. The CDR3 loop is CASGLVTRGVGSTQYF. CDR3 DNA sequence: TGTGCTAGTGGTTTGGTGACCCGCGGAGTTGGTTCTACGCAGTATTTT.

This chain connects TRBV3-1 to TRBJ1-5; D possibly corresponds to TRBD1 (5 bases). V was pared by 5 bases and J by 5 bases, with 13 bases between. Germline assignment: CDR1 LGHDT and CDR2 YNNKEL (reference sequence). CDR3 size: 14 residues. In nucleotides, the CDR3 is TGTGCCAGCAGCGTCGGATGGGGCGATCAGCCCCAGCATTTT. This encodes CASSVGWGDQPQHF.

This chain uses TRBV13 with TRBJ2-7, with TRBD1 matching 9 bases. Trimming at V came to 5 bases and at J to 7 bases, leaving 6 bases not matched to a gene. The CDR3 consists of 13 residues. The germline gives CDR1 PRHDT, CDR2 FYEKMQ (reference sequence). The CDR3 DNA sequence: TGTGCCAGCAGCCTCCGGACAGGGGAAGAGCAGTACTTC. This translates into CASSLRTGEEQYF.

The table lists this clonotype with many counts. The J gene is TRBJ2-3, the V gene TRBV3-1, with D uncertain. Germline assignment: CDR1 LGHDT and CDR2 YNNKEL (reference sequence). The CDR3 sequence is 15 residues long. V gave up 1 base and J gave up 4 bases, with 12 bases separating them. CDR3 DNA: TGTGCCAGCAGCCAAGGAGTTAGATCCTCAGATACGCAGTATTTT. Translated, it gives CASSQGVRSSDTQYF.

This clonotype occurred a few times. This sequence joins TRBV11-3 and TRBJ2-3; 10 bases are a match to TRBD1. The CDR3 covers 16 residues. Germline-derived CDR1 and CDR2 are SGHNT and YENEEA. V shed 4 bases and J 3 bases; nucleotides not matched to a gene: 7. The CDR3 DNA follows: TGTGCCAGCAGCTACGCCGGGACAGGGGAAACAGATACGCAGTATTTT. Protein product: CASSYAGTGETDTQYF.

This clonotype was seen only a few times. The CDR3 loop is CASSPPGAGAWDTQYF. In nucleotides, the CDR3 is TGTGCCAGCAGCCCTCCTGGGGCGGGGGCCTGGGATACGCAGTATTTT. J is TRBJ2-3 and V is TRBV3-1; a weak D match, TRBD2 (7 bases). V shed 4 bases and J shed 6 bases, with 20 bases lying between them. Germline V lookup: CDR1 LGHDT, CDR2 YNNKEL (reference sequence). This CDR3 is built from 16 residues.

The rearrangement uses TRBV12-3 or TRBV12-4 and TRBJ1-1; tentative D call: TRBD1 (6 bases). V shed 7 bases and J shed 8 bases, with 11 bases lying between them. This CDR3 is 11 amino acids long. In DNA, the CDR3 is TGTGCCAGCATCTACGACAGGGAAGCTTTCTTT. It translates to CASIYDREAFF.

This clonotype was seen more than once but under ten times. The gene calls are TRBV28 and TRBJ1-1; unclear D gene. Germline CDR1 is MDHEN and CDR2 is SYDVKM. The CDR3 is 12 amino acids. V dropped 6 bases and J dropped 4 bases, with 9 bases sitting between them. The CDR3 DNA sequence: TGTGCCAGCAGGGATACTCTCACTGAAGCTTTCTTT. As protein: CASRDTLTEAFF.

This clonotype showed up just a few times. V is TRBV7-8 and J is TRBJ1-6; 8 nucleotides agree with TRBD1. CDR3 length: 16 amino acids. Germline V gene sequence: CDR1 SGHVS, CDR2 FQNEAQ. Trimming at V came to 1 base and at J to 7 bases, leaving 6 bases not matched to a gene. CDR3 in amino acids: CASSLGGDRPNSPLHF. In nucleotides, the CDR3 is TGTGCCAGCAGCTTAGGAGGGGACAGGCCAAATTCACCCCTCCACTTT.

This clonotype was seen repeatedly, ten times or more. This rearrangement joins TRBV6-1 to TRBJ2-2; no definite D call. V lost 7 bases and J 0 bases, leaving 12 bases between the germline ends. The CDR3 covers 15 residues. Germline CDR1 is MNHNS and CDR2 is SASEGT. The CDR3 region has the DNA TGTGCCAGCAATTTCGGGCCTTCGAACACCGGGGAGCTGTTTTTT. Amino acid sequence: CASNFGPSNTGELFF.

V is TRBV5-8 and J is TRBJ2-6; 7 nucleotides line up with TRBD1. The ends lost 3 bases at V and 0 bases at J; junction bases unmatched: 6. The CDR3 is 17 residues long. Germline CDR1 and CDR2: SGHTS and YDEGEE. In DNA, the CDR3 is TGTGCCAGCAGCTACCGGGGACAGCTCTCTGGGGCCAACGTCCTGACTTTC. Amino acids: CASSYRGQLSGANVLTF.